These 15 T cell receptor beta chains originate from one sample sequenced in a study of blood T cell repertoires in COVID-19. Only in-frame clones appear in the TCRdb table, and some are missing; sequencing was by immunoSEQ multiplex PCR. Of around 320,000 clones in the sample, 89% were seen once. The sample consisted of peripheral blood. These receptors came from a woman aged 25-40 years with COVID-19, enrolled during active disease.

The chain recombines TRBV5-6 with TRBJ2-7, with D perhaps matching TRBD1 (5 bases). Germline values: CDR1 SGHDT, CDR2 YYEEEE. V lost 4 bases and J lost 4, with 15 bases in between. The CDR3 loop spans 14 amino acids. The CDR3 loop reads CASSGYRFLYEQYF. In DNA form, the CDR3 reads TGTGCCAGCAGCGGTTACAGGTTTTTGTACGAGCAGTACTTC.

The genes are TRBV5-1 and TRBJ2-7; TRBD1 aligns across 10 bases. The CDR3 runs 15 residues. Per the germline V gene, CDR1 is SGHRS and CDR2 is YFSETQ. V lost 7 bases and J lost 2; bases outside the gene matches: 9. CDR3 sequence (DNA): TGCGCCAGCCAACGGGGGACAGGGGATCCCTACGAGCAGTACTTC. As protein: CASQRGTGDPYEQYF.

This sequence joins TRBV4-2 and TRBJ1-2; weak D call: TRBD1 (5 bases). Germline CDR1 is LGHNA and CDR2 is YNFKEQ. The CDR3 consists of 15 residues. V lost 7 bases, J lost 4 bases, and 19 bases lay in between. CDR3 sequence (DNA): TGTGCCAGCACCCCGGAAGGGGTGGCAGGCTATGGCTACACCTTC. As protein: CASTPEGVAGYGYTF.

This chain links TRBV6-2 or TRBV6-3 with TRBJ2-5, with unresolved D. V gave up 2 bases and J gave up 1 base, with 5 bases separating them. Germline V gene lookup returns CDR1 MNHEY and CDR2 SVGEGT. The CDR3 length is 13 residues. CDR3 coding DNA: TGTGCCAGCAGTTACCCCCTCCAAGAGACCCAGTACTTC. Amino acids: CASSYPLQETQYF.

V gene TRBV27 combines with J gene TRBJ1-2, with 8 bases fitting TRBD1. The V and J ends lost 5 bases and 4 bases, in that order; junction bases with no gene match: 12. The CDR3 is 16 residues long. Per the germline V gene, CDR1 is MNHEY and CDR2 is SMNVEV (reference sequence). The CDR3 here is CASSPGQGITIYGYTF. CDR3 DNA: TGTGCCAGCAGTCCCGGACAGGGCATAACGATCTATGGCTACACCTTC.

The chain uses TRBV4-2 and TRBJ2-3; 10 nucleotides match TRBD2. Looked up from germline, CDR1 is LGHNA and CDR2 is YNFKEQ. This CDR3 has 16 residues. V gave up 5 bases and J gave up 4 bases; unmatched junction bases: 9. The CDR3 loop is CASSESGGAGSDTQYF. In nucleotides, the CDR3 is TGTGCCAGCAGCGAAAGCGGGGGGGCGGGGTCAGATACGCAGTATTTT.

CDR3 region: CASSLSSTTYEQYF. CDR3 DNA: TGCGCCAGCAGCTTGTCTTCGACAACCTACGAGCAGTACTTC. The chain couples TRBV5-1 to TRBJ2-7; D is undetermined. CDR1 and CDR2 (germline): SGHRS, YFSETQ. This CDR3 is built from 14 residues. Trimming removed 1 base from V and 2 bases from J, with 10 bases in between. Filled out from reference TRBV5-1 and TRBJ2-7, the complete variable domain reads KAGVTQTPRYLIKTRGQQVTLSCSPISGHRSVSWYQQTPGQGLQFLFEYFSETQRNKGNFPGRFSGRQFSNSRSEMNVSTLELGDSALYLCASSLSSTTYEQYFGPGTRLTVT.

The chain recombines TRBV6-5 with TRBJ1-1; perhaps TRBD1 as D (6 bases). Per the germline V gene, CDR1 is MNHEY and CDR2 is SVGAGI. The CDR3 consists of 15 residues. Trimming left V 6 bases short and J 5 bases short, with 19 bases between. The CDR3 sequence is CASRQRGEGRTEAFF. The CDR3 bases are TGTGCCAGCAGACAAAGGGGGGAGGGTAGAACTGAAGCTTTCTTT.

The rearrangement joins TRBV19 to TRBJ2-7, with D perhaps matching TRBD2 (5 bases). The V end lost 6 bases, the J end lost 3 bases, and 12 bases lay between the germline ends. CDR1 LNHDA and CDR2 SQIVND come from the germline V gene (reference sequence). CDR3 size: 13 residues. CDR3 residues: CASSSGSYYEQYF. CDR3 coding DNA: TGTGCCAGTAGCTCGGGATCTTACTACGAGCAGTACTTC.

The chain has TRBV6-1 and TRBJ1-4, with a tentative D call TRBD1 (6 bases). Germline V gives CDR1 MNHNS, CDR2 SASEGT. The V end was cut by 1 base, the J end by 6 bases, with 15 bases between. The CDR3 contains 16 residues. The CDR3 sequence: CASSEVYREGYEKLFF. The CDR3 region has the DNA TGTGCCAGCAGTGAAGTGTACAGGGAGGGGTATGAAAAACTGTTTTTT.

The rearrangement links TRBV7-9 to TRBJ2-5, with TRBD2 matching 12 bases. CDR1 and CDR2 from the germline V gene are SEHNR and FQNEAQ (reference sequence). The CDR3 length is 17 residues. J was trimmed by 3 bases and V by 5 bases; bases with no gene match: 10. CDR3 residues: CASSPWTSGADEETQYF. The DNA for the CDR3 is TGTGCCAGCAGCCCATGGACTAGCGGGGCTGACGAAGAGACCCAGTACTTC.

Concerning this clone itself: One end of the junction fails to match germline, which may point to a read error. The chain uses TRBV2 and TRBJ1-2; D unresolved. This CDR3 is 12 amino acids long. CDR1 SNHLY and CDR2 FYNNEI come from the germline V gene. The DNA for the CDR3 is TGTGCCAGCAGGCCGACTAAGTATGGCTACACCTTC. This gives the protein CASRPTKYGYTF.

The chain carries TRBV5-1 and TRBJ2-7; D possibly corresponds to TRBD1 (6 bases). The V gene lost 4 bases and the J gene lost 3 bases, with 14 bases spanning the gap. The CDR3 runs 14 residues. CDR1 is SGHRS, CDR2 YFSETQ, per germline. This CDR3 reads CASSREGVGYEQYF. For the CDR3, the DNA is TGCGCCAGCAGCCGAGAGGGGGTGGGCTACGAGCAGTACTTC.

This clone was counted only a few times. The chain links TRBV14 to TRBJ1-2; TRBD1 is a possible D gene (5 bases). With 1 base removed from V and 4 bases from J, the gap between germline ends came to 7 bases. The V gene's germline CDR1 is SGHDN and CDR2 FVKESK. This CDR3 has 13 residues. The CDR3 region is CASSQAGFYGYTF. The CDR3, as DNA: TGTGCCAGCAGCCAAGCAGGGTTCTATGGCTACACCTTC.

The chain carries TRBV7-2 and TRBJ2-7, with 8 bases aligning to TRBD1. The CDR3 totals 13 residues. V shed 5 bases, J shed 7 bases, and the junction held 7 bases outside the gene matches. CDR1 is SGHTA and CDR2 is FQGNSA in the germline V gene. As DNA, the CDR3 is TGTGCCAGCAGCCCAGGGGGCCCCCGGGAGCAGTACTTC. Its translation is CASSPGGPREQYF.